What follows are 2 T cell receptor beta chains derived from one specimen sequenced in a study of cytomegalovirus exposure and HLA in healthy donors. In the PCR, 60 Vbeta and 13 Jbeta primers were used. Using immunoSEQ multiplex PCR, the repertoire was profiled, and TCRdb retains in-frame clones only, with some absent. Among about 190,000 clones listed, around 75% were seen once. The sample consisted of PBMCs. The receptors derive from a woman aged 30 to 39 in good health and CMV-seronegative.

The rearrangement uses TRBV19 and TRBJ2-4; unclear D gene. The CDR3 runs to 18 residues. V lost 3 bases, J lost 5 bases, and 23 bases lay in between. Germline assignment: CDR1 LNHDA and CDR2 SQIVND (reference sequence). The chain's CDR3 is CASSIWLRVADNQNIQYF. CDR3 nucleotides: TGTGCCAGTAGTATTTGGCTTCGGGTAGCTGATAACCAAAACATTCAGTACTTC.

A few counts support this clone. The V call is TRBV30, the J call TRBJ2-5; TRBD2 aligns across 11 bases. Germline-derived CDR1 and CDR2 are GTSNPN and SVGIG (reference sequence). With 7 bases clipped from V and 3 bases from J, the junction kept 7 bases outside the gene matches. This CDR3 has 14 residues. The CDR3 protein is CASSTSGIKETQYF. The CDR3, as DNA: TGTGCCTCTTCGACTAGCGGGATAAAAGAGACCCAGTACTTC.